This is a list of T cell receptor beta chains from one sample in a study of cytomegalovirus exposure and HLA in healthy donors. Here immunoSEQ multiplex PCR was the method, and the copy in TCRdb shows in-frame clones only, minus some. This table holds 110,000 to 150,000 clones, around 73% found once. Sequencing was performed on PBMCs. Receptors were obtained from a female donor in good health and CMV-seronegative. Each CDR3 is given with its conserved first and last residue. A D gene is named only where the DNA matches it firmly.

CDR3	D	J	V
CASSAATGEDSPLHF	TRBD1	TRBJ1-6	TRBV28
CASSSPGNYGYTF	.	TRBJ1-2	TRBV28
CASSLPGWGLYTF	.	TRBJ1-2	TRBV7-9
CASSLTGQRLRNTEAFF	.	TRBJ1-1	TRBV7-8
CASSYRERNQPQHF	.	TRBJ1-5	TRBV6-6
CASSSSFSGRSNEQFF	TRBD2	TRBJ2-1	TRBV5-1
CAWSLSDYEQYF	.	TRBJ2-7	TRBV30
CASSPNGLAGAGQYF	TRBD2	TRBJ2-7	TRBV10-2
CASSDYQAAFF	.	TRBJ1-1	TRBV6-1
CASSDRDRDNNEQFF	TRBD1	TRBJ2-1	TRBV9
CASSYSWEYEQYF	.	TRBJ2-7	TRBV6-5
CASSPGQGSTDTQYF	TRBD1	TRBJ2-3	TRBV5-4
CSVGSNEQFF	.	TRBJ2-1	TRBV29-1
CASSDKTSGVQETQYF	TRBD2	TRBJ2-5	TRBV6-4
CASSQGEILAFF	.	TRBJ1-1	TRBV6-1
CASSFHDSKVQYF	.	TRBJ2-7	TRBV27
CSSSLQGSEQYF	.	TRBJ2-7	TRBV7-9
CASSYSNSLSNIQYF	.	TRBJ2-4	TRBV6-6
CASSLARAGGDGYTF	TRBD1	TRBJ1-2	TRBV7-9
CASSQGQGAGANVLTF	TRBD1	TRBJ2-6	TRBV4-2
CASSYGLTYEQYF	.	TRBJ2-7	TRBV5-1
CASSRGRAYEQYF	.	TRBJ2-7	TRBV4-2
CASSLISFENEKLFF	.	TRBJ1-4	TRBV7-9
CASSRNRGRETQYF	TRBD1	TRBJ2-5	TRBV5-1
CASSIRGTGSGYEQYF	TRBD1	TRBJ2-7	TRBV19
CASSQEGDFLNEKLFF	.	TRBJ1-4	TRBV4-1
CASSPDTTAGTGNTIYF	.	TRBJ1-3	TRBV4-3
CSVEDGGKDAGNTIYF	.	TRBJ1-3	TRBV29-1
CASSPTGATYEQYF	TRBD1	TRBJ2-7	TRBV18
CASSQGIAGEEETQYF	TRBD2	TRBJ2-5	TRBV4-1
CASSPGSRGGYGYTF	.	TRBJ1-2	TRBV5-1